The 30 T cell receptor beta chains below come from one sample, sequenced in a study of cytomegalovirus exposure and HLA in healthy donors. 13 Jbeta primers and 60 Vbeta primers were used for the PCR. Produced via immunoSEQ multiplex PCR; TCRdb's table is partial and in-frame only. The sample includes about 150,000 clones, around 76% of them seen just once. Sequencing input: PBMCs. These TCRs come from a man aged 35 to 55 in good health and CMV-seronegative.

A few counts support this clone. V usage is TRBV6-1 and J usage is TRBJ2-7; 9 bases map to TRBD2. CDR1 is MNHNS and CDR2 is SASEGT in the germline V gene. The CDR3 consists of 15 residues. V lost 7 bases and J lost 5; bases outside the gene matches: 12. The CDR3 coding sequence is TGTGCCAGCACTTCCGTAGCGGGGGATAAGGACGAGCAGTACTTC. Protein: CASTSVAGDKDEQYF.

The V and J genes are TRBV15 and TRBJ2-7; 9 positions agree with TRBD2. Germline CDR1 is LNHNV and CDR2 is YYDKDF (reference sequence). V lost 3 bases and J lost 3; bases outside the gene matches: 9. There are 16 residues in the CDR3. This chain's CDR3 is CATSRTPVSGSYEQYF. The CDR3 bases are TGTGCCACCAGCAGGACTCCCGTTAGCGGGAGCTACGAGCAGTACTTC.

The rearrangement links TRBV11-2 to TRBJ2-2, with 8 bases aligning to TRBD1. This CDR3 region has 15 residues. J was trimmed by 3 bases and V by 2 bases; bases with no gene match: 2. Germline V gene sequence: CDR1 SGHAT, CDR2 FQNNGV. As DNA, the CDR3 is TGTGCCAGCAGCTTAACAGGGGGATACACCGGGGAGCTGTTTTTT. Its translation is CASSLTGGYTGELFF.

The genes are TRBV2 and TRBJ1-4; the D is unclear. Germline CDR1 is SNHLY and CDR2 is FYNNEI. Trimming removed 7 bases from V and 0 bases from J, with 9 bases in between. The CDR3 runs 14 residues. The CDR3, as DNA: TGTGCCAGCAATGTCTTTACAACTAATGAAAAACTGTTTTTT. Translated: CASNVFTTNEKLFF.

The CDR3 DNA is TGTGCCAGCTCACCACGGGAGTACCAAGAGACCCAGTACTTC. Amino acid sequence: CASSPREYQETQYF. The rearrangement links TRBV18 to TRBJ2-5, with D possibly TRBD2 on 5 matching bases. The germline V gene encodes CDR1 KGHSH and CDR2 LQKENI. Trimming removed 1 base at V and 0 bases at J, with 6 bases between. The CDR3 is made up of 14 amino acids.

The chain couples TRBV30 to TRBJ1-1, with TRBD1 matching 9 bases. In germline, CDR1 is GTSNPN, CDR2 SVGIG (reference sequence). V dropped 2 bases and J dropped 1; count of bases not matched to a gene: 2. The CDR3 contains 14 residues. The CDR3 region has the DNA TGTGCCTGGAGTTGGGGACAGGGGAACACTGAAGCTTTCTTT. This translates into CAWSWGQGNTEAFF. The full variable domain, in which reference TRBV30 and TRBJ1-1 provide the parts outside the CDR3, is SQTIHQWPATLVQPVGSPLSLECTVEGTSNPNLYWYRQAAGRGLQLLFYSVGIGQISSEVPQNLSASRPQDRQFILSSKKLLLSDSGFYLCAWSWGQGNTEAFFGQGTRLTVV.

V usage is TRBV6-5 and J usage is TRBJ1-4; D remains unclear. Germline V gene lookup returns CDR1 MNHEY and CDR2 SVGAGI. The CDR3 extends over 14 amino acids. Deletions cut 4 bases from V and 0 bases from J, with 6 bases between. The CDR3 nucleotides are TGTGCCAGCAGTTTGAGTGCAACTAATGAAAAACTGTTTTTT. This sequence encodes CASSLSATNEKLFF.

This chain connects TRBV27 to TRBJ1-1, with 9 positions matching TRBD1. The CDR3 has 14 residues. CDR1 and CDR2 from the germline V gene are MNHEY and SMNVEV (reference sequence). V was pared by 6 bases and J by 8 bases, with 10 bases of the junction left unmatched. The CDR3, as DNA: TGTGCCAGCAGCCAAACAGGGGGCTCTGCGGAAGCTTTCTTT. The encoded protein is CASSQTGGSAEAFF.

This chain uses TRBV2 with TRBJ2-1; tentative D call: TRBD2 (6 bases). The germline CDR1 and CDR2 sequences are SNHLY and FYNNEI. The CDR3 loop spans 15 amino acids. V was trimmed by 6 bases and J by 0 bases, leaving 12 bases between them. CDR3 DNA sequence: TGTGCCAGCAGCCTAGCGTGGGGCTCCTACAATGAGCAGTTCTTC. Translating gives CASSLAWGSYNEQFF.

This clone has just a few counts. The chain has TRBV4-1 and TRBJ2-7, with TRBD2 as a possible D gene (6 bases). Deletions cut 4 bases from V and 6 bases from J, with 13 bases between. CDR1 is MGHRA and CDR2 is YSYEKL in the germline V gene. CDR3 length: 13 residues. This CDR3 reads CASSPTLATEQYV. The CDR3 nucleotides read TGCGCCAGCAGCCCTACCCTAGCGACCGAGCAGTACGTC.

This clone turned up a few times. This chain joins TRBV25-1 and TRBJ1-6, with D tentatively TRBD1 (6 bases). The CDR3 has 14 amino acids. From germline, CDR1 is MGHDK and CDR2 SYGVNS. V lost 6 bases, J lost 3 bases, and 9 bases lay in between. The CDR3 spells CASRGTNYNSPLHF. CDR3 nucleotide sequence: TGTGCCAGCAGGGGGACAAACTATAATTCACCCCTCCACTTT.

The chain is built from TRBV9 and TRBJ1-1, with 9 nucleotides matching TRBD1. V was clipped by 1 base and J by 0 bases; unmatched bases: 7. The V gene's germline CDR1 is SGDLS and CDR2 YYNGEE. The CDR3 length is 17 residues. The CDR3 nucleotides read TGTGCCAGCAGCGTAACAGGGGGCCTGACCTTGAACACTGAAGCTTTCTTT. This sequence encodes CASSVTGGLTLNTEAFF. The whole variable domain, remainder taken from reference TRBV9 and TRBJ1-1, is DSGVTQTPKHLITATGQRVTLRCSPRSGDLSVYWYQQSLDQGLQFLIQYYNGEERAKGNILERFSAQQFPDLHSELNLSSLELGDSALYFCASSVTGGLTLNTEAFFGQGTRLTVV.

This chain links TRBV2 with TRBJ1-2; D may be TRBD1 (5 bases). This CDR3 is 15 amino acids long. V lost 5 bases and J 4 bases, leaving 17 bases between the germline ends. Germline CDR1 reads SNHLY; CDR2 reads FYNNEI. In nucleotides, the CDR3 is TGTGCCAGCAGTCAACAAGGGGCGACGAGCTATGGCTACACCTTC. Encoded protein: CASSQQGATSYGYTF.

The rearrangement joins TRBV5-1 to TRBJ2-5; 10 bases line up with TRBD1. This CDR3 has 15 residues. The J segment lost 5 bases and the V segment lost 1 base, leaving 5 bases of the junction unmatched. The germline CDR1 and CDR2 sequences are SGHRS and YFSETQ. CDR3 DNA sequence: TGCGCCAGCAGCTTGACCGGGACAGGGGAGGAGACCCAGTACTTC. It translates to CASSLTGTGEETQYF.

The CDR3 reads CASSTSGVLYQETQYF. The CDR3 bases are TGTGCCAGTAGTACTAGCGGGGTCCTGTACCAAGAGACCCAGTACTTC. The V and J genes are TRBV19 and TRBJ2-5; 9 bases align to TRBD2. The CDR3 spans 16 residues. The J segment lost 0 bases and the V segment lost 4 bases, leaving 6 bases of the junction unmatched. CDR1 and CDR2 (germline): LNHDA, SQIVND (reference sequence).

For this clone: An end of the junction does not agree with germline; a read error may underlie this. The V and J genes are TRBV2 and TRBJ2-6; D perhaps matches TRBD1 (5 bases). Germline V gene lookup returns CDR1 SNHLY and CDR2 FYNNEI. The CDR3 sequence is 18 residues long. The chain's CDR3 is CASFTRSQLNSGANGLTF. In DNA form, the CDR3 reads TGTGCCAGTTTTACGAGATCACAGCTCAACTCTGGGGCCAACGGCCTGACTTTC.

The gene calls are TRBV4-1 and TRBJ2-1; perhaps TRBD2 as D (6 bases). The V and J ends lost 4 bases and 8 bases respectively, with 12 bases between them. This CDR3 spans 13 amino acids. CDR1 is MGHRA and CDR2 is YSYEKL in the germline V gene. CDR3 residues: CASSLIGEDEQFF. As DNA, the CDR3 is TGCGCCAGCAGCCTCATCGGGGAGGATGAGCAGTTCTTC.

This chain joins TRBV18 and TRBJ1-3; D is unclear. The CDR3 loop spans 13 amino acids. Per the germline V gene, CDR1 is KGHSH and CDR2 is LQKENI. The ends were cut back, 2 bases at V and 8 bases at J, with 10 bases in the middle. The CDR3 spells CASSPDQRDTIYF. CDR3 sequence (DNA): TGTGCCAGCTCACCAGATCAGCGGGACACCATATATTTT. The full variable domain, with the rest looked up from reference TRBV18 and TRBJ1-3, is NAGVMQNPRHLVRRRGQEARLRCSPMKGHSHVYWYRQLPEEGLKFMVYLQKENIIDESGMPKERFSAEFPKEGPSILRIQQVVRGDSAAYFCASSPDQRDTIYFGEGSWLTVV.

This clone has only one observation. The junction does not match germline at one end; this may be a read error. V gene TRBV13 combines with J gene TRBJ2-4; D is uncertain. This CDR3 is built from 14 residues. The germline gives CDR1 PRHDT, CDR2 FYEKMQ (reference sequence). The CDR3 bases are TGTGCCAGCAGTTACAATGCCGGCGCGAACAGTCAGTACTTC. The encoded protein is CASSYNAGANSQYF.

This clone was found a few times. The rearrangement links TRBV4-1 to TRBJ2-7; a possible D gene is TRBD2 (5 bases). Germline values: CDR1 MGHRA, CDR2 YSYEKL. Trimming removed 2 bases from V and 6 bases from J, with 17 bases in between. The CDR3 is 15 residues long. CDR3 protein: CASSQPWRVGLEQYF. CDR3 DNA: TGCGCCAGCAGCCAACCCTGGCGGGTCGGGCTCGAGCAGTACTTC.

The V call is TRBV20-1, the J call TRBJ2-1; D remains ambiguous. This CDR3 comprises 11 residues. Trimming took off 0 bases at V and 5 bases at J, with 2 bases between the two ends. Germline V lookup: CDR1 DFQATT, CDR2 SNEGSKA (reference sequence). CDR3 coding DNA: TGCAGTGCTAGAGATAACAATGAGCAGTTCTTC. As protein: CSARDNNEQFF.

V gene TRBV11-2 combines with J gene TRBJ2-7, with 9 bases identical to TRBD2. Germline assignment: CDR1 SGHAT and CDR2 FQNNGV. The CDR3 covers 16 residues. Unmatched junction bases numbered 13, after V lost 4 bases and J lost 6 bases. The chain's CDR3 is CASSSIGTSSALEQYV. In DNA form, the CDR3 reads TGTGCCAGCAGCTCAATCGGGACTAGCTCAGCCCTCGAGCAGTACGTC.

The chain couples TRBV29-1 to TRBJ2-2; D perhaps matches TRBD1 (6 bases). CDR3 length equals 13 residues. From germline, CDR1 is SQVTM and CDR2 ANQGSEA. Trimming stripped 8 bases from V and 4 bases from J, with 14 bases between. The CDR3 sequence: CSSTGSGTGELFF. CDR3 bases: TGCAGCTCTACAGGGAGTGGCACCGGGGAGCTGTTTTTT.

The chain uses TRBV7-9 and TRBJ2-1, with TRBD2 matching 9 bases. Germline values: CDR1 SEHNR, CDR2 FQNEAQ (reference sequence). V trimming: 1 base; J trimming: 15 bases; junction bases outside the gene matches: 16. The CDR3 sequence is 16 residues long. This CDR3 reads CASSLGSIVAGERGFF. Here the CDR3 DNA reads TGTGCCAGCAGCTTAGGGTCCATTGTAGCGGGAGAACGCGGGTTCTTC.

This chain uses TRBV5-1 with TRBJ1-1; no clear D gene. Per the germline V gene, CDR1 is SGHRS and CDR2 is YFSETQ. V lost 1 base to trimming and J lost 5 bases, with 15 bases between them. This CDR3 has 15 amino acids. The CDR3 sequence: CASSLSGEVGTEAFF. The CDR3 coding sequence is TGCGCCAGCAGCTTGAGCGGCGAGGTTGGGACTGAAGCTTTCTTT.

With respect to this clone: This sample also contains other DNA sequences that code for the same CDR3. The rearrangement links TRBV7-2 to TRBJ1-1, with unresolved D. Germline V gene data show CDR1 as SGHTA and CDR2 as FQGNSA. The CDR3 sequence is 11 residues long. V lost 5 bases, J lost 4 bases, and 5 bases lay in between. DNA for the CDR3: TGTGCCAGCAGCCCTCGCACTGAAGCTTTCTTT. It codes for CASSPRTEAFF.

This chain connects TRBV6-5 to TRBJ1-2; no firm D call. The CDR3 runs 16 residues. Per germline, CDR1 MNHEY and CDR2 SVGAGI. V lost 0 bases and J lost 8, with 19 bases in between. The CDR3 nucleotides are TGTGCCAGCAGTTACTCGATGACTGGGCATAGCGACGGCTACACCTTC. It yields the protein CASSYSMTGHSDGYTF.

The chain couples TRBV19 to TRBJ2-6, with D tentatively TRBD1 (5 bases). Per germline, CDR1 LNHDA and CDR2 SQIVND (reference sequence). The length of the CDR3 is 16 residues. Trimming pared 3 bases from V and 0 bases from J, leaving 9 bases between. DNA of the CDR3: TGTGCCAGTAGTATCCCAGGACACTCTGGGGCCAACGTCCTGACTTTC. This translates into CASSIPGHSGANVLTF.

This clone was observed a single time. The genes are TRBV4-1 and TRBJ2-2; 10 positions agree with TRBD2. The CDR3 spans 21 residues. With 0 bases clipped from V and 2 bases from J, the junction kept 15 bases outside the gene matches. The germline CDR1 and CDR2 sequences are MGHRA and YSYEKL. CDR3 region: CASSQDLSPSGSITNTGELFF. Written as DNA, the CDR3 is TGCGCCAGCAGCCAAGATCTAAGCCCTAGCGGGAGTATAACTAACACCGGGGAGCTGTTTTTT.

The chain is built from TRBV5-4 and TRBJ2-2; a possible D gene is TRBD2 (5 bases). Per the germline V gene, CDR1 is SGHNT and CDR2 is YYREEE (reference sequence). Trimming shortened V by 2 bases and J by 4 bases, and 9 bases separated the two germline ends. The CDR3 is made up of 14 amino acids. Written as DNA, the CDR3 is TGTGCCAGCAGCTTAAGAGGGAGCACCGGGGAGCTGTTTTTT. Its protein is CASSLRGSTGELFF.